This passage covers 21 T cell receptor beta chains from one sample sequenced in a study of PD-L1 blockade in urothelial cancer. Method: immunoSEQ multiplex PCR; TCRdb's copy keeps in-frame clones and lacks some. This sample has roughly 40,000 clones, with around 88% found just once. Material: PBMCs, obtained around atezolizumab (anti-PD-L1) treatment. All receptors derive from a man between 60 and 70 years old with urothelial cancer.

The V call is TRBV7-2, the J call TRBJ2-1; 14 bases fit TRBD2. This CDR3 comprises 15 residues. With V trimmed by 5 bases and J by 5 bases, 2 bases remained unmatched. Germline loops: CDR1 SGHTA, CDR2 FQGNSA. For the CDR3, the DNA is TGTGCCAGCAGCCGACTAGCGGGAGGGGACAATGAGCAGTTCTTC. It specifies CASSRLAGGDNEQFF.

The table lists this clone with a few counts. The V and J genes are TRBV27 and TRBJ2-7, with TRBD2 identical over 8 bases. Per the germline V gene, CDR1 is MNHEY and CDR2 is SMNVEV (reference sequence). V shed 8 bases and J 4 bases; nucleotides not matched to a gene: 4. CDR3 length: 12 amino acids. The CDR3 loop is CASGTRRYEQYF. The CDR3, as DNA: TGTGCCAGCGGGACTAGACGGTACGAGCAGTACTTC.

The V and J genes are TRBV28 and TRBJ1-5; D possibly corresponds to TRBD1 (6 bases). V was pared by 8 bases and J by 2 bases, with 10 bases between. CDR1 and CDR2 from the germline V gene are MDHEN and SYDVKM. CDR3 size: 13 residues. In DNA, the CDR3 is TGTGCCAGCGGGGGCGGAGGCAATCAGCCCCAGCATTTT. Translated, it gives CASGGGGNQPQHF.

Here the CDR3 reads CASSFDRGDSNQPQHF. The CDR3 coding sequence is TGTGCCAGCAGTTTCGACAGGGGGGATAGCAATCAGCCCCAGCATTTT. The chain joins TRBV28 to TRBJ1-5; 9 positions agree with TRBD1. Germline V gene sequence: CDR1 MDHEN, CDR2 SYDVKM. The CDR3 loop spans 16 amino acids. V trimming: 3 bases; J trimming: 0 bases; junction bases outside the gene matches: 3.

This sequence joins TRBV2 and TRBJ2-7; 7 bases are a match to TRBD2. V lost 2 bases, J lost 3 bases, and 7 bases stayed unmatched. The CDR3 loop spans 15 amino acids. Germline values: CDR1 SNHLY, CDR2 FYNNEI. The CDR3 bases are TGTGCCAGCAGTGAACAGGCTAGCGGCCTCTACGAGCAGTACTTC. It encodes CASSEQASGLYEQYF.

This clone was recorded once. The rearrangement uses TRBV10-2 and TRBJ1-2; 7 nucleotides line up with TRBD1. This CDR3 has 13 amino acids. J lost 8 bases, V lost 6 bases, and 9 bases had no gene match. Per germline, CDR1 WSHSY and CDR2 SAAADI. The CDR3 region has the DNA TGCGCCAGCAGCTGGACAGGTTTGGAAGGCTACACCTTC. It is translated as CASSWTGLEGYTF.

The chain links TRBV28 to TRBJ1-3; D might be TRBD1 (5 bases). The CDR3 length is 11 residues. Trimming pared 8 bases from V and 5 bases from J, leaving 7 bases between. CDR1 is MDHEN, CDR2 SYDVKM, per germline. CDR3 DNA sequence: TGTGCCAGCTCAGGGAGAAACACCATATATTTT. Its protein is CASSGRNTIYF.

This rearrangement joins TRBV29-1 to TRBJ1-3, with 7 bases identical to TRBD1. Germline lookup yields CDR1 SQVTM and CDR2 ANQGSEA. The CDR3 loop spans 15 amino acids. V lost 4 bases, J lost 0 bases, and 6 bases stayed unmatched. The CDR3 protein is CSVANRGSSGNTIYF. In DNA, the CDR3 is TGCAGCGTTGCCAACAGGGGAAGCTCTGGAAACACCATATATTTT. Based on the CDR3 plus reference TRBV29-1 and TRBJ1-3, the full variable domain is SAVISQKPSRDICQRGTSLTIQCQVDSQVTMMFWYRQQPGQSLTLIATANQGSEATYESGFVIDKFPISRPNLTFSTLTVSNMSPEDSSIYLCSVANRGSSGNTIYFGEGSWLTVV.

The chain employs TRBV2 and TRBJ2-7; D may be TRBD2 (6 bases). V was shortened by 0 bases and J by 5 bases, with 11 bases between the two germline ends. Per germline, CDR1 SNHLY and CDR2 FYNNEI. The CDR3 extends over 14 amino acids. CDR3 in amino acids: CASSEARRADEQYF. CDR3 sequence (DNA): TGTGCCAGCAGTGAAGCAAGGAGGGCGGACGAGCAGTACTTC.

The genes are TRBV6-5 and TRBJ1-5; perhaps TRBD1 as D (6 bases). Germline loops: CDR1 MNHEY, CDR2 SVGAGI. The CDR3 spans 13 residues. Between the trimmed V and J ends, which lost 4 bases and 4 bases, there was a span of 8 bases. The CDR3: CASSLTGNQPQHF. DNA of the CDR3: TGTGCCAGCAGTTTAACAGGGAATCAGCCCCAGCATTTT.

The chain joins TRBV4-2 to TRBJ1-2, with D possibly TRBD1 on 5 matching bases. The V gene's germline CDR1 is LGHNA and CDR2 YNFKEQ. Trimming stripped 4 bases from V and 5 bases from J, with 32 bases between. This CDR3 has 20 residues. CDR3 loop: CASSPDFTDGTDPRGYGYTF. For the CDR3, the DNA is TGTGCCAGCAGCCCAGACTTCACGGACGGGACTGATCCGCGGGGGTATGGCTACACCTTC.

V gene TRBV4-3 combines with J gene TRBJ2-3; 11 nucleotides line up with TRBD2. The CDR3 has 19 residues. The germline CDR1 and CDR2 sequences are LGHNA and YSLEER. The V and J ends lost 2 bases and 5 bases, in that order; junction bases with no gene match: 15. The CDR3: CASSQYGLNLAGGGDTQYF. The CDR3 DNA reads TGCGCCAGCAGCCAATATGGACTCAATCTAGCGGGAGGTGGAGATACGCAGTATTTT.

This rearrangement joins TRBV7-9 to TRBJ2-5; D is uncertain. This CDR3 has 15 residues. Germline CDR1 SEHNR, CDR2 FQNEAQ (reference sequence). The V and J ends lost 3 bases and 2 bases respectively, with 13 bases between them. The CDR3 loop is CASSFTRSGQETQYF. For the CDR3, the DNA is TGTGCCAGCAGCTTTACAAGGAGTGGGCAAGAGACCCAGTACTTC. Drawing the rest from reference TRBV7-9 and TRBJ2-5, the complete variable domain is DTGVSQNPRHKITKRGQNVTFRCDPISEHNRLYWYRQTLGQGPEFLTYFQNEAQLEKSRLLSDRFSAERPKGSFSTLEIQRTEQGDSAMYLCASSFTRSGQETQYFGPGTRLLVL.

This rearrangement joins TRBV19 to TRBJ1-1; D call uncertain. The CDR3 runs to 15 residues. CDR1 LNHDA and CDR2 SQIVND come from the germline V gene (reference sequence). V lost 6 bases to trimming and J lost 0 bases, with 14 bases between them. The DNA for the CDR3 is TGTGCCAGTAGCCCAGTATCACAGTTGAACACTGAAGCTTTCTTT. Protein: CASSPVSQLNTEAFF. The variable domain in full, completed from reference TRBV19 and TRBJ1-1, reads DGGITQSPKYLFRKEGQNVTLSCEQNLNHDAMYWYRQDPGQGLRLIYYSQIVNDFQKGDIAEGYSVSREKKESFPLTVTSAQKNPTAFYLCASSPVSQLNTEAFFGQGTRLTVV.

V gene TRBV2 combines with J gene TRBJ1-3; D may be TRBD1 (6 bases). V lost 2 bases to trimming and J lost 2 bases, with 10 bases between them. The CDR3 is made up of 15 amino acids. Germline V gene lookup returns CDR1 SNHLY and CDR2 FYNNEI. CDR3 sequence reads: CASSELRGAGNTIYF. The CDR3 nucleotides read TGTGCCAGCAGTGAACTCAGGGGAGCTGGAAACACCATATATTTT.

CDR3 sequence (DNA): TGTGCCAGCAGCGTCAGGACAGGGGAAGGCTACACCTTC. As protein: CASSVRTGEGYTF. The genes are TRBV5-4 and TRBJ1-2; 9 nucleotides line up with TRBD1. The CDR3 covers 13 residues. V shed 4 bases and J 8 bases; nucleotides not matched to a gene: 6. Germline lookup yields CDR1 SGHNT and CDR2 YYREEE (reference sequence).

The CDR3 here is CASSSKGLPNTEAFF. The CDR3 DNA follows: TGTGCCAGCAGCTCGAAGGGACTTCCAAACACTGAAGCTTTCTTT. The chain combines TRBV7-9 with TRBJ1-1, with a possible D match to TRBD1 (5 bases). The V and J ends lost 4 bases and 2 bases respectively, with 14 bases between them. The germline V gene has CDR1 SEHNR and CDR2 FQNEAQ (reference sequence). The CDR3 consists of 15 residues.

This rearrangement joins TRBV7-8 to TRBJ2-3; D may be TRBD1 (6 bases). Germline V gives CDR1 SGHVS, CDR2 FQNEAQ. The CDR3 contains 12 residues. V was clipped by 5 bases and J by 3 bases, with 6 bases between them. CDR3 in DNA: TGTGCCAGCAGCACAGGGACAGATACGCAGTATTTT. This encodes CASSTGTDTQYF.

The V and J genes are TRBV10-1 and TRBJ2-2; TRBD1 is a possible D gene (5 bases). The CDR3 contains 14 residues. The germline gives CDR1 WNHNN, CDR2 SYGVQD (reference sequence). Trimming left V 5 bases short and J 7 bases short, with 14 bases between. The CDR3 DNA reads as TGCGCCAGCAGTCCGTCTAGGGGTAACGGGGAGCTGTTTTTT. Amino acids: CASSPSRGNGELFF.

The chain couples TRBV5-4 to TRBJ2-1, with no clear D. Germline-derived CDR1 and CDR2 are SGHNT and YYREEE (reference sequence). The CDR3 extends over 14 amino acids. V lost 4 bases and J 5 bases, leaving 13 bases between the germline ends. The CDR3 DNA is TGTGCCAGCAGCCAAGTGACTGTAAACAATGAGCAGTTCTTC. Protein sequence: CASSQVTVNNEQFF. The entire variable domain, with the rest obtained from reference TRBV5-4 and TRBJ2-1, is as follows: ETGVTQSPTHLIKTRGQQVTLRCSSQSGHNTVSWYQQALGQGPQFIFQYYREEENGRGNFPPRFSGLQFPNYSSELNVNALELDDSALYLCASSQVTVNNEQFFGPGTRLTVL.

This chain connects TRBV20-1 to TRBJ1-1; TRBD1 agrees at 8 bases. Germline V CDR1 and CDR2: DFQATT, SNEGSKA (reference sequence). The ends lost 5 bases at V and 8 bases at J; junction bases unmatched: 4. The CDR3 spans 11 residues. The CDR3 sequence: CSAYNRGEAFF. The CDR3, as DNA: TGCAGTGCTTATAACAGGGGGGAAGCTTTCTTT.